This T cell receptor (beta chain) was obtained from a study of CD8 T cells in ankylosing spondylitis. Whole-study findings and limits: Reactive arthritis synovial fluid and blood were previously reported to contain some motif variants. Ankylosing spondylitis blood appeared to carry a characteristic TCR beta motif of several highly homologous variants. Clones linked to the disease showed a CD8+ phenotype. They occurred at relatively low frequencies in peripheral blood.

Germline V gene lookup returns CDR1 SQVTM and CDR2 ANQGSEA. V gave up 2 bases and J gave up 3 bases; unmatched junction bases: 15. The CDR3 extends over 18 amino acids. This clonotype came up many times. Its antigen is unknown. Each TCR beta library was made by quantitative 5'-RACE that incorporated molecular barcodes. TCRdb reprocessed the 5' RACE reads with MiXCR, giving one entry per CDR3 protein. The table lists some 46,000 distinct CDR3 sequences, approximately 9.9% of them singletons. This sequence joins TRBV29-1 and TRBJ1-4; 7 nucleotides match TRBD1. The sequence was collected from a male donor with ankylosing spondylitis or in good health (not recorded which). The sample consisted of blood, either unsorted or a sorted T cell fraction (not recorded which). The CDR3 is CSVETADRDWLANEKLFF. In DNA form, the CDR3 reads TGCAGCGTTGAAACGGCAGACAGGGACTGGTTGGCTAATGAAAAACTGTTTTTT.